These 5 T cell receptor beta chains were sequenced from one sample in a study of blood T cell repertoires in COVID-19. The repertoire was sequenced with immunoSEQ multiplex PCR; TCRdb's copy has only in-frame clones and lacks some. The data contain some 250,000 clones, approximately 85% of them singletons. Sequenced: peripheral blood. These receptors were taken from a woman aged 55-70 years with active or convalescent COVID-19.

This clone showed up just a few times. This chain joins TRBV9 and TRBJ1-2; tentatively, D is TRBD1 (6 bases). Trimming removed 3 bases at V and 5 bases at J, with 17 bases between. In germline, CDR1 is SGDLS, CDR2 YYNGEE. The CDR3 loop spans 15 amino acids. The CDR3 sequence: CASSALNREGYGYTF. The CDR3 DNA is TGTGCCAGCAGCGCCCTGAACAGGGAAGGGTATGGCTACACCTTC.

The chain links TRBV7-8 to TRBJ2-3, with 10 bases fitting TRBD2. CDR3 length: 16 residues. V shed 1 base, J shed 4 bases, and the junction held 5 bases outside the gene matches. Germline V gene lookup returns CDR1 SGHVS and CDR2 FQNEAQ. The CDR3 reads CASSLVSGGKADTQYF. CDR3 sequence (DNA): TGTGCCAGCAGCTTAGTTAGCGGGGGGAAGGCAGATACGCAGTATTTT.

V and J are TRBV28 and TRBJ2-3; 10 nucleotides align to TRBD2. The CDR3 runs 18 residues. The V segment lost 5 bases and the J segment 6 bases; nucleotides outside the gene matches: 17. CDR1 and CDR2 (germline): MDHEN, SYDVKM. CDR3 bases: TGTGCCAGCAGTCTCCCGGGGAGAGCGGGGGGGGCGGGCGATACGCAGTATTTT. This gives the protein CASSLPGRAGGAGDTQYF.

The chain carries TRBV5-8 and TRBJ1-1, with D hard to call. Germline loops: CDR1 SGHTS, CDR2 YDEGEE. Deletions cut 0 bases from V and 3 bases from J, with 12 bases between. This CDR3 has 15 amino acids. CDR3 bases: TGTGCCAGCAGCTTGGGGGCCGAACGGTACACTGAAGCTTTCTTT. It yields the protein CASSLGAERYTEAFF.

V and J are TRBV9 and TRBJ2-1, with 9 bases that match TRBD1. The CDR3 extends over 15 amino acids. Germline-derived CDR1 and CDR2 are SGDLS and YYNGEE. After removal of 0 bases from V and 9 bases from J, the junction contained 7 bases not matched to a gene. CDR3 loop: CASSVGSGTGSEQFF. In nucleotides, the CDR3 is TGTGCCAGCAGCGTAGGTTCGGGGACAGGGAGTGAGCAGTTCTTC.